Listed below are T cell receptor beta chains from one sample, sequenced in a study of cytomegalovirus exposure and HLA in healthy donors. The data were produced by immunoSEQ multiplex PCR, yet TCRdb's version contains in-frame clones alone and is incomplete. The repertoire consists of under 95,000 clones, with 7.6% occurring once and the leading ten covering about 2.3%. Sequencing was carried out using PBMCs. The source of these receptors is a man aged 45-65 years in good health and CMV-seronegative. The conserved cysteine and the conserved F or W are not part of the CDR3 here.

J gene: TRBJ2-1
V gene: TRBV5-4
CDR3 length: 13
CDR3 protein: ASSLLAFGYNEQF

J gene: TRBJ2-1
V gene: TRBV28
CDR3 length: 11
CDR3 protein: ASMLVGRNEQF

J gene: TRBJ2-5
V gene: TRBV7-3
CDR3 length: 12
CDR3 protein: ASSPLLTFGTQY

J gene: TRBJ1-5
V gene: TRBV19
CDR3 length: 14
CDR3 protein: ASSREGGTVNQPQH

J gene: TRBJ2-1
V gene: TRBV28
CDR3 length: 13
CDR3 protein: ASSLWTSGNNEQF

J gene: TRBJ2-1
V gene: TRBV28
CDR3 length: 13
CDR3 protein: ASSRSGSSYNEQF

J gene: TRBJ1-5
V gene: TRBV28
CDR3 length: 14
CDR3 protein: ASSPYRDRGNQPQH

J gene: TRBJ1-2
V gene: TRBV30
CDR3 length: 13
CDR3 protein: AWKRQGDSWYGYT

J gene: TRBJ1-5
V gene: TRBV6-5
CDR3 length: 13
CDR3 protein: ASSYTGLGNQPQH

J gene: TRBJ2-7
V gene: TRBV30
CDR3 length: 10
CDR3 protein: AWRGDSYEQY

J gene: TRBJ2-3
V gene: TRBV18
CDR3 length: 13
CDR3 protein: ASSPRGRETDTQY

J gene: TRBJ2-2
V gene: TRBV27
CDR3 length: 14
CDR3 protein: ASSFAAGANTGELF

J gene: TRBJ1-5
V gene: TRBV6-1
CDR3 length: 13
CDR3 protein: ASTGRVYSNQPQH

J gene: TRBJ2-3
V gene: TRBV15
CDR3 length: 16
CDR3 protein: ATSRDSPAGGLADTQY

J gene: TRBJ1-2
V gene: TRBV19
CDR3 length: 13
CDR3 protein: ASSFSGTGGRGYT

J gene: TRBJ1-5
V gene: TRBV18
CDR3 length: 14
CDR3 protein: ASSPPGISRNQPQH

J gene: TRBJ1-2
V gene: TRBV27
CDR3 length: 13
CDR3 protein: ASSLSGGFNYGYT

J gene: TRBJ2-2
V gene: TRBV30
CDR3 length: 12
CDR3 protein: AWSVNRVAGELF

J gene: TRBJ2-5
V gene: TRBV7-2
CDR3 length: 12
CDR3 protein: ASSPLRRQETQY

J gene: TRBJ1-2
V gene: TRBV5-5
CDR3 length: 12
CDR3 protein: ASSPEVANYGYT

J gene: TRBJ2-3
V gene: TRBV11-3
CDR3 length: 13
CDR3 protein: ASSLDSGGSHTQY

J gene: TRBJ2-5
V gene: TRBV29-1
CDR3 length: 11
CDR3 protein: SVPSGAQETQY

J gene: NA
V gene: TRBV6-5
CDR3 length: 13
CDR3 protein: ASSLRQGTSYEQY

J gene: TRBJ2-3
V gene: TRBV7-3
CDR3 length: 11
CDR3 protein: ASSPGATDTQY

J gene: TRBJ2-5
V gene: TRBV7-9
CDR3 length: 13
CDR3 protein: ASSLLAGEKETQY

J gene: TRBJ2-3
V gene: TRBV10-2
CDR3 length: 13
CDR3 protein: ASPDRAGSTDTQY

J gene: TRBJ2-3
V gene: TRBV27
CDR3 length: 14
CDR3 protein: ATRSRGSPLVDTQY

J gene: TRBJ2-7
V gene: TRBV6-5
CDR3 length: 11
CDR3 protein: ASSGPRGYEQY

J gene: TRBJ2-1
V gene: TRBV2
CDR3 length: 13
CDR3 protein: ASSEDRGLWNEQF

J gene: TRBJ2-2
V gene: TRBV2
CDR3 length: 12
CDR3 protein: ANRGQTNTGELF

J gene: TRBJ2-2
V gene: TRBV11-3
CDR3 length: 15
CDR3 protein: ASSFSQGRGKTGELF

J gene: TRBJ1-6
V gene: TRBV2
CDR3 length: 11
CDR3 protein: ASKKDRDSPLH

J gene: TRBJ2-7
V gene: TRBV4-1
CDR3 length: 12
CDR3 protein: ASSQVGDSYEQY

J gene: NA
V gene: TRBV11-2
CDR3 length: 11
CDR3 protein: ASSLLPPYEQY

J gene: TRBJ2-2
V gene: TRBV9
CDR3 length: 11
CDR3 protein: ASSVGSGGELF

J gene: TRBJ2-7
V gene: TRBV7-9
CDR3 length: 14
CDR3 protein: ASSYLPGQGPYEQY

J gene: TRBJ2-2
V gene: TRBV5-6
CDR3 length: 13
CDR3 protein: ASSLGGEDTGELF

J gene: TRBJ2-7
V gene: TRBV27
CDR3 length: 11
CDR3 protein: ASSLFNRDYQY

J gene: TRBJ1-1
V gene: TRBV18
CDR3 length: 10
CDR3 protein: ASSPVPREAF

J gene: TRBJ2-3
V gene: TRBV6-4
CDR3 length: 13
CDR3 protein: ASSPSGGAADTQY

J gene: TRBJ2-5
V gene: TRBV18
CDR3 length: 13
CDR3 protein: ASSPSTGGMETQY

J gene: TRBJ1-1
V gene: TRBV29-1
CDR3 length: 11
CDR3 protein: SGVSGPNTEAF

J gene: TRBJ1-6
V gene: TRBV6-9
CDR3 length: 12
CDR3 protein: ASRNREGNSPLH

J gene: TRBJ2-1
V gene: TRBV19
CDR3 length: 11
CDR3 protein: AHGLAGYNEQF

J gene: TRBJ1-1
V gene: TRBV11-2
CDR3 length: 13
CDR3 protein: ASSLSWTGRTEAF

J gene: TRBJ2-7
V gene: TRBV9
CDR3 length: 15
CDR3 protein: ASSGSGGRVSSYEQY

J gene: TRBJ1-6
V gene: TRBV5-1
CDR3 length: 12
CDR3 protein: ASSLSAGESPLH

J gene: TRBJ2-5
V gene: TRBV5-8
CDR3 length: 13
CDR3 protein: ASSKHRDNQETQY

J gene: TRBJ1-1
V gene: TRBV5-1
CDR3 length: 14
CDR3 protein: ASTRQGSGMNTEAF

J gene: TRBJ2-7
V gene: TRBV19
CDR3 length: 18
CDR3 protein: ASSINPRTSGRADGNEQY

J gene: TRBJ2-6
V gene: TRBV4-1
CDR3 length: 16
CDR3 protein: ASSPEGTGVSGANVLT

J gene: TRBJ2-3
V gene: TRBV2
CDR3 length: 12
CDR3 protein: ASSEVGGADTQY

J gene: TRBJ1-1
V gene: TRBV5-1
CDR3 length: 16
CDR3 protein: ASSPPPGARGVDTEAF

J gene: TRBJ2-7
V gene: TRBV2
CDR3 length: 11
CDR3 protein: ASGTGFFYERY

J gene: TRBJ1-1
V gene: TRBV5-4
CDR3 length: 14
CDR3 protein: ASSRGQAERNTEAF

J gene: TRBJ2-5
V gene: TRBV28
CDR3 length: 14
CDR3 protein: ASSTRWRKGASAQY

J gene: TRBJ2-5
V gene: TRBV14
CDR3 length: 13
CDR3 protein: ASSLGLAGAETKY